A single sample gave rise to the 20 T cell receptor beta chains below, sequenced in a study of blood T cell repertoires in COVID-19. Profiling relied on immunoSEQ multiplex PCR, and the TCRdb table lists in-frame clones only, not all of them. Counted here are about 200,000 clones, almost 90% occurring once; the ten biggest clones make up roughly 1.6%. Specimen: peripheral blood. The receptor source for this set is a man younger than 35 with active or convalescent COVID-19.

J is TRBJ2-1 and V is TRBV18; 7 bases agree with TRBD2. The germline CDR1 and CDR2 sequences are KGHSH and LQKENI. V trimming: 0 bases; J trimming: 8 bases; junction bases outside the gene matches: 7. This CDR3 is 15 amino acids long. The CDR3, as DNA: TGTGCCAGCTCACCACCGAGCGGGGTGGGGCATGAGCAGTTCTTC. Translating it yields CASSPPSGVGHEQFF.

The rearrangement links TRBV10-3 to TRBJ2-5; 14 positions match TRBD2. V lost 6 bases and J lost 2; bases outside the gene matches: 5. From germline, CDR1 is ENHRY and CDR2 SYGVKD. The CDR3 extends over 16 amino acids. The chain's CDR3 is CAISPGTSGGQETQYF. In nucleotides, the CDR3 is TGTGCCATCAGCCCAGGGACTAGCGGGGGACAAGAGACCCAGTACTTC.

This clone has a single count. The chain has TRBV9 and TRBJ2-3; 8 bases line up with TRBD2. The V gene's germline CDR1 is SGDLS and CDR2 YYNGEE. This CDR3 has 16 amino acids. The V gene end was trimmed by 0 bases and the J gene end by 1 base; junction bases not matched to a gene: 4. The CDR3 spells CASSVVSGGGTDTQYF. CDR3 bases: TGTGCCAGCAGCGTAGTTTCCGGGGGGGGCACAGATACGCAGTATTTT.

V and J are TRBV3-1 (or the pseudogene TRBV3-2) and TRBJ2-3; 7 bases are a match to TRBD2. The CDR3 is 13 residues long. V shed 8 bases, J shed 8 bases, and the junction held 10 bases outside the gene matches. The germline V gene has CDR1 LGHDT and CDR2 YNNKEL (reference sequence). CDR3 nucleotide sequence: TGTGCCAGCGGGGCGGGAGAACCCCGTACGCAGTATTTT. Translating gives CASGAGEPRTQYF.

The chain combines TRBV3-1 (or the pseudogene TRBV3-2) with TRBJ2-7; 8 bases are shared with TRBD2. This CDR3 has 14 residues. Germline CDR1 and CDR2: LGHDT and YNNKEL (reference sequence). V shed 6 bases, J shed 4 bases, and the junction held 8 bases outside the gene matches. CDR3 DNA: TGTGCCAGCAGGGAAAGCGGGAGAGGGTACGAGCAGTACTTC. As protein: CASRESGRGYEQYF.

This chain uses TRBV11-1 with TRBJ1-2; 7 positions agree with TRBD1. Trimming cost V 5 bases and J 3 bases; bases outside gene matches: 12. CDR1 is SGHAT, CDR2 FQDESV, per germline (reference sequence). This CDR3 is built from 16 residues. In DNA form, the CDR3 reads TGTGCCAGCAGCCCAACGTTGGGGACAGAGCACTATGGCTACACCTTC. Residues: CASSPTLGTEHYGYTF. The full variable domain, in which reference TRBV11-1 and TRBJ1-2 provide the parts outside the CDR3, is EAEVAQSPRYKITEKSQAVAFWCDPISGHATLYWYRQILGQGPELLVQFQDESVVDDSQLPKDRFSAERLKGVDSTLKIQPAELGDSAMYLCASSPTLGTEHYGYTFGSGTRLTVV.

The chain recombines TRBV11-3 with TRBJ2-5; the match to TRBD1 covers 7 bases. The germline CDR1 and CDR2 sequences are SGHNT and YENEEA. After removal of 1 base from V and 3 bases from J, the junction contained 11 bases not matched to a gene. The CDR3 extends over 17 amino acids. The CDR3 DNA reads TGTGCCAGCAGCTTAGGGGGTTGGGGACAGAGGGAAGAGACCCAGTACTTC. This gives the protein CASSLGGWGQREETQYF.

The V call is TRBV27, the J call TRBJ2-7; 7 bases map to TRBD1. V shed 3 bases, J shed 3 bases, and the junction held 5 bases outside the gene matches. This CDR3 is built from 14 residues. Germline loops: CDR1 MNHEY, CDR2 SMNVEV (reference sequence). The DNA for the CDR3 is TGTGCCAGCAGTTTTTACAGGGGCGGCTACGAGCAGTACTTC. Protein sequence: CASSFYRGGYEQYF.

The V and J genes are TRBV6-6 and TRBJ2-7; 14 nucleotides align to TRBD2. Germline assignment: CDR1 MNHNY and CDR2 SVGAGI (reference sequence). With 4 bases clipped from V and 2 bases from J, the junction kept 4 bases outside the gene matches. The CDR3 covers 16 residues. The CDR3 nucleotides read TGTGCCAGCAGTTCGACTAGCGGGGGGGGCACCTACGAGCAGTACTTC. Protein sequence: CASSSTSGGGTYEQYF.

This clone has only one observation. V gene TRBV5-4 combines with J gene TRBJ1-6, with 9 bases lining up with TRBD1. Germline V CDR1 and CDR2: SGHNT, YYREEE (reference sequence). This CDR3 is 17 amino acids long. V dropped 5 bases and J dropped 3; count of bases not matched to a gene: 9. CDR3 sequence: CASRSQTGGLYNSPLHF. Written as DNA, the CDR3 is TGTGCCAGCAGGAGCCAGACAGGGGGACTCTATAATTCACCCCTCCACTTT.

V usage is TRBV5-8 and J usage is TRBJ2-2; perhaps TRBD2 as D (5 bases). CDR3 length: 16 residues. Germline lookup yields CDR1 SGHTS and CDR2 YDEGEE. Trimming pared 5 bases from V and 7 bases from J, leaving 21 bases between. The CDR3 nucleotides read TGTGCCAGCAGTAGGACCACGGGGAATGTCATCGGGGAGCTGTTTTTT. Protein product: CASSRTTGNVIGELFF.

This chain links TRBV5-1 with TRBJ2-1, with 8 bases matching TRBD1. This CDR3 region has 14 residues. Trimming cost V 4 bases and J 4 bases; bases outside gene matches: 4. In germline, CDR1 is SGHRS, CDR2 YFSETQ. CDR3 sequence (DNA): TGCGCCAGCAGCGGCCGGGACAGGTACAATGAGCAGTTCTTC. Translated: CASSGRDRYNEQFF. Supplemented by reference TRBV5-1 and TRBJ2-1, the full variable domain reads KAGVTQTPRYLIKTRGQQVTLSCSPISGHRSVSWYQQTPGQGLQFLFEYFSETQRNKGNFPGRFSGRQFSNSRSEMNVSTLELGDSALYLCASSGRDRYNEQFFGPGTRLTVL.

The chain links TRBV4-1 to TRBJ2-3, with 15 bases identical to TRBD2. The CDR3 covers 17 residues. V shed 3 bases, J shed 2 bases, and the junction held 3 bases outside the gene matches. The germline V gene encodes CDR1 MGHRA and CDR2 YSYEKL. The CDR3 bases are TGCGCCAGCAGCCACGGACTAGCGGGGGGGTACACAGATACGCAGTATTTT. The encoded protein is CASSHGLAGGYTDTQYF.

This chain joins TRBV5-6 and TRBJ1-1, with TRBD1 identical over 7 bases. The CDR3 loop spans 16 amino acids. With 1 base clipped from V and 3 bases from J, the junction kept 9 bases outside the gene matches. Per germline, CDR1 SGHDT and CDR2 YYEEEE. CDR3 in amino acids: CASSLIRDRVDTEAFF. The CDR3 DNA sequence: TGTGCCAGCAGCTTGATCCGAGACAGGGTCGACACTGAAGCTTTCTTT.

The CDR3 protein is CASTPGGFQSRAFF. For the CDR3, the DNA is TGTGCCAGTACCCCCGGGGGTTTCCAGTCTCGAGCTTTCTTT. The chain couples TRBV19 to TRBJ1-1; maybe TRBD1 (5 bases). Trimming shortened V by 7 bases and J by 10 bases, and 22 bases separated the two germline ends. The CDR3 loop spans 14 amino acids. CDR1 is LNHDA, CDR2 SQIVND, per germline (reference sequence).

The chain joins TRBV29-1 to TRBJ1-2, with 10 positions matching TRBD1. This CDR3 has 13 amino acids. Unmatched junction bases numbered 9, after V lost 6 bases and J lost 8 bases. The germline gives CDR1 SQVTM, CDR2 ANQGSEA. The CDR3 is CSVAGQGRSGYTF. DNA for the CDR3: TGCAGCGTGGCGGGACAGGGGAGAAGCGGCTACACCTTC.

This chain joins TRBV5-1 and TRBJ2-3; TRBD2 agrees at 11 bases. With V trimmed by 4 bases and J by 0 bases, 4 bases remained unmatched. The CDR3 has 16 residues. Germline loops: CDR1 SGHRS, CDR2 YFSETQ. CDR3 bases: TGCGCCAGCAGCCCCACTAGCGGGGGAAGCACAGATACGCAGTATTTT. This translates into CASSPTSGGSTDTQYF.

The chain joins TRBV27 to TRBJ2-2, with TRBD1 identical over 7 bases. Germline V gene data show CDR1 as MNHEY and CDR2 as SMNVEV (reference sequence). Trimming cost V 4 bases and J 5 bases; bases outside gene matches: 7. CDR3 size: 15 residues. The CDR3 here is CASSYYRGGTGELFF. As DNA, the CDR3 is TGTGCCAGCAGTTACTACAGGGGCGGGACCGGGGAGCTGTTTTTT.

This clone has only one observation. The chain carries TRBV24-1 and TRBJ2-1; 11 bases agree with TRBD1. The V gene's germline CDR1 is KGHDR and CDR2 SFDVKD. This CDR3 spans 16 amino acids. The ends lost 4 bases at V and 9 bases at J; junction bases unmatched: 10. The CDR3 nucleotides are TGTGCCACCAGTGACACCGGGACAGGGGGTCTAAGTGAGCAGTTCTTC. Protein sequence: CATSDTGTGGLSEQFF.

This clone was detected only a few times. The chain has TRBV18 and TRBJ2-3, with 7 bases matching TRBD2. The CDR3 totals 13 residues. Per the germline V gene, CDR1 is KGHSH and CDR2 is LQKENI. The V segment lost 2 bases and the J segment 8 bases; nucleotides outside the gene matches: 4. The chain's CDR3 is CASSPNPGGTQYF. CDR3 coding DNA: TGTGCCAGCTCACCAAATCCGGGAGGTACGCAGTATTTT.